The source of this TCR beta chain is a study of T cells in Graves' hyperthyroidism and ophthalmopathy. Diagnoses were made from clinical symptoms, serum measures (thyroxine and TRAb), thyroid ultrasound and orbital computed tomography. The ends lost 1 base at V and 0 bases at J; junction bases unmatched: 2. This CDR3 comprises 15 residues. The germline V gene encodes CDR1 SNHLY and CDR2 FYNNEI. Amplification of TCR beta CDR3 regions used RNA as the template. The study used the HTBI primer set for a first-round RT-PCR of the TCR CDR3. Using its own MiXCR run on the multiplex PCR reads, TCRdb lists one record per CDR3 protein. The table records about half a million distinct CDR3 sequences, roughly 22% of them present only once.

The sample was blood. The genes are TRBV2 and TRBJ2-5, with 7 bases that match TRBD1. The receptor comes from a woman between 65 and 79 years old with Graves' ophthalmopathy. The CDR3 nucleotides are TGTGCCAGCAGTGAAGGGGGACAGAACCAAGAGACCCAGTACTTC. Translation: CASSEGGQNQETQYF.